The 8 T cell receptor beta chains presented below share a single source sample, sequenced in a study of T cell repertoires in ileal Crohn's disease. This table comes from immunoSEQ multiplex PCR, and its TCRdb copy is limited to in-frame clones, with some not included. The sample holds roughly 13,000 clones, about 85% seen once. Sequenced: ileal tissue. These receptors came from an adult with Crohn's disease.

V gene TRBV7-6 combines with J gene TRBJ1-2; D remains unclear. Germline assignment: CDR1 SGHVS and CDR2 FNYEAQ. V gave up 5 bases and J gave up 4 bases, with 11 bases separating them. The CDR3 extends over 13 amino acids. This CDR3 reads CASSHGGGYGYTF. CDR3 nucleotide sequence: TGTGCCAGCAGCCACGGTGGCGGCTATGGCTACACCTTC.

The V and J genes are TRBV6-5 and TRBJ2-5; 9 nucleotides align to TRBD2. The CDR3 is 14 residues long. CDR1 MNHEY and CDR2 SVGAGI come from the germline V gene. The V gene end was trimmed by 6 bases and the J gene end by 5 bases; junction bases not matched to a gene: 7. The CDR3 reads CASSPGLAVETQYF. The CDR3 DNA reads TGTGCCAGCAGCCCGGGACTAGCTGTGGAGACCCAGTACTTC.

The CDR3 spells CASSQQLLAYGYTF. The CDR3 nucleotides read TGTGCCAGTAGTCAACAGCTCCTCGCCTATGGCTACACCTTC. This rearrangement joins TRBV19 to TRBJ1-2; unclear D gene. The V and J ends lost 5 bases and 4 bases respectively, with 14 bases between them. The CDR3 loop spans 14 amino acids. The germline V gene has CDR1 LNHDA and CDR2 SQIVND (reference sequence).

The genes are TRBV19 and TRBJ2-1, with TRBD2 matching over 11 bases. Germline CDR1 reads LNHDA; CDR2 reads SQIVND (reference sequence). This CDR3 is 16 amino acids long. V lost 6 bases to trimming and J lost 3 bases; unmatched junction nucleotides: 7. The CDR3 protein is CASSRGGLAVYNEQFF. CDR3 nucleotides: TGTGCCAGTAGCAGGGGGGGACTAGCGGTCTACAATGAGCAGTTCTTC.

V is TRBV19 and J is TRBJ1-2; TRBD1 matches 9 bases. V gave up 6 bases and J gave up 4 bases; unmatched junction bases: 6. Germline assignment: CDR1 LNHDA and CDR2 SQIVND (reference sequence). CDR3 length equals 14 residues. The CDR3 DNA reads TGTGCCAGTAGGGCTAAGACAGGGGGCTATGGCTACACCTTC. This codes for CASRAKTGGYGYTF.

The V call is TRBV5-1, the J call TRBJ2-1; 11 nucleotides line up with TRBD2. CDR1 and CDR2 (germline): SGHRS, YFSETQ. V lost 0 bases and J lost 2; bases outside the gene matches: 4. This CDR3 is 17 amino acids long. In DNA, the CDR3 is TGCGCCAGCAGCTTGGTCCTAGCGGGAGGAACCTACAATGAGCAGTTCTTC. This gives the protein CASSLVLAGGTYNEQFF.

This clone showed up just a few times. This sequence joins TRBV27 and TRBJ1-6; D remains unclear. This CDR3 has 12 amino acids. Germline CDR1 MNHEY, CDR2 SMNVEV (reference sequence). The V and J ends lost 5 bases and 7 bases respectively, with 6 bases between them. This chain's CDR3 is CASSPVNSPLHF. CDR3 coding DNA: TGTGCCAGCAGTCCCGTAAATTCACCCCTCCACTTT.

V and J are TRBV29-1 and TRBJ2-2, with 9 bases aligning to TRBD1. The CDR3 has 14 amino acids. Germline assignment: CDR1 SQVTM and CDR2 ANQGSEA. The ends lost 7 bases at V and 1 base at J; junction bases unmatched: 4. The CDR3 DNA sequence: TGCAGCGCTGAGGGACAGGGGAACACCGGGGAGCTGTTTTTT. Translation: CSAEGQGNTGELFF.